This T cell receptor beta chain was documented in a study of OX40 agonist ivuxolimab in advanced cancers. About this clone itself: As yet, its antigen is unknown.

The study, taken as a whole, reports: At doses 0.1 to 3.0 mg/kg, CD4+ and CD8+ clones expanded.

Profiling relied on immunoSEQ multiplex PCR, and the TCRdb table lists in-frame clones only, not all of them. Of 16,000 or so clones in the sample, approximately 86% were seen once. V dropped 2 bases and J dropped 2 bases, with 6 bases sitting between them. CDR3 length: 14 residues. Germline V CDR1 and CDR2: KGHSH, LQKENI. The V and J genes are TRBV18 and TRBJ1-4; D unresolved. This TCR derives from an adult with an advanced solid tumor such as melanoma, head and neck, liver or kidney cancer. Sequences were derived from CD4+ or CD8+ T cells sorted from blood, sampled in a trial of the OX40 agonist ivuxolimab. For the CDR3, the DNA is TGTGCCAGCTCACCAATTAGGACTAATGAAAAACTGTTTTTT. It codes for CASSPIRTNEKLFF.